The rows below give T cell receptor beta chains drawn from one sample of a study of tumor-infiltrating lymphocytes in primary liver carcinoma. From the multiplex PCR reads, TCRdb called clonotypes with MiXCR, one entry per CDR3 protein. This table holds around 170,000 distinct CDR3 sequences, over 45% found once. Specimen: peripheral blood. The receptors were gathered from a middle-aged man with primary liver carcinoma and hepatitis B virus infection. CDR3s include the opening cysteine and the closing phenylalanine or tryptophan. Each record gives: CDR3 length, J gene, V gene, CDR3 protein.

>14|TRBJ1-5|TRBV4-2
CASSQIETRELQHF
>17|TRBJ2-5|TRBV11-2
CASSLVSGGSQQETQYF
>13|TRBJ1-2|TRBV6-5
CASREDRASGYTF
>11|TRBJ2-7|TRBV6-6
CASRNRDWAIF
>13|TRBJ2-3|TRBV29-1
CSVDAGQVDTQYF
>16|TRBJ2-4|TRBV5-1
CASSLAGGEVQNIQYF
>14|TRBJ2-7|TRBV11-2
CASSGGGGPYEQYF
>14|TRBJ2-3|TRBV11-2
CASSFGQNPGTQYF
>14|TRBJ2-7|TRBV12-3/TRBV12-4
CASSLATVETEQYF
>15|TRBJ1-5|TRBV10-3
CAISESWTDNQPQHF
>14|TRBJ2-7|TRBV6-5
CASSPSRQSYEQYF
>13|TRBJ2-5|TRBV6-5
CASNRDGQETQYF
>13|TRBJ1-5|TRBV6-5
CANSHREGQPQHF
>13|TRBJ1-1|TRBV20-1
CSARRPGEDEAFF
>15|TRBJ2-2|TRBV7-9
CASSLKASDTGELFF
>14|TRBJ2-1|TRBV29-1
CSVGERPVGSEQFF
>14|TRBJ2-3|TRBV6-1
CASGATSSTDTQYF
>12|TRBJ1-5|TRBV29-1
CSVATGQQPQHF
>13|TRBJ2-7|TRBV12-3/TRBV12-4
CASRSGTGYEQYF
>12|TRBJ2-4|TRBV29-1
CSVVGRKNIQYF
>13|TRBJ2-2|TRBV2
CASREENTGELFF
>15|TRBJ2-7|TRBV11-1
CANTPDMVTSYEQYF
>13|TRBJ2-7|TRBV11-2
CASSLGRSYMQYF
>17|TRBJ2-2|TRBV4-1
CASRNSGRGGITGELFF
>15|TRBJ2-5|TRBV6-5
CASSTGTSGSETQYF
>16|TRBJ2-7|TRBV4-1
CASSQRSLAGTHEQYF
>13|TRBJ1-2|TRBV6-5
CASSPDGEYGYTF
>18|TRBJ2-7|TRBV7-9
CASSPGLAGGLRNYEQYF
>11|TRBJ1-1|TRBV30
CAWSATTGEYF
>13|TRBJ2-2|TRBV28
CASRSENTGELFF
>12|TRBJ2-1|TRBV7-9
CASSLVSGSKFF
>17|TRBJ2-2|TRBV4-2
CASSQEGAGAYTGELFF
>16|TRBJ2-2|TRBV28
CASSTDARGNTGELFF
>13|TRBJ2-5|TRBV6-1
CASSDPGQETQYF
>15|TRBJ2-2|TRBV12-3/TRBV12-4
CANSGGGGDTGELFF
>13|TRBJ2-7|TRBV4-2
CASNQDTSYEQYF
>13|TRBJ2-7|TRBV11-2
CASNKTSRFEQYF
>18|TRBJ1-3|TRBV6-1
CASSVQRQGANSGNTIYF
>15|TRBJ2-1|TRBV6-5
CASSLVAGVYNEQFF
>12|TRBJ1-1|TRBV6-1
CASYPRNTEAFF
>15|TRBJ1-5|TRBV4-1
CASSHPWTVNQPQHF
>14|TRBJ2-4|TRBV11-1
CASSQTLSKDIQYF
>15|TRBJ2-3|TRBV6-6
CASTQQGSSTDTQYF
>13|TRBJ1-4|TRBV20-1
CSCLRDRVEKLFF
>14|TRBJ2-1|TRBV11-1
CASSRRRDGNEQIF
>15|TRBJ2-7|TRBV11-2
CTSSIGQQRTYEQYF
>15|TRBJ2-2|TRBV11-2
CASRPVGGSTGELFF
>15|TRBJ2-1|TRBV6-5
CGSSSTGDSYNEQFF
>13|TRBJ1-1|TRBV11-2
CTSSLGAGTEAFF
>13|TRBJ1-6|TRBV10-3
CAIGQGIVSPLHF
>15|-|TRBV7-9
CASSERRFGADTQHF
>14|TRBJ1-3|TRBV29-1
CSGWDSSSGNTIYF
>16|TRBJ2-1|TRBV11-3
CASSGPSGPQNNEQFF
>16|TRBJ1-5|TRBV28
CASSSPGQGDNRPQHF
>14|TRBJ2-5|TRBV10-2
CASSRDRGIETQYF
>18|TRBJ2-3|TRBV4-1
CASREGGRASRRADTQYF
>16|TRBJ2-1|TRBV6-2/TRBV6-3
CASSLSRVSSYNEQFF
>15|TRBJ1-4|TRBV5-1
CASSFDSNPNEKLFF
>13|TRBJ1-2|TRBV30
CAWSPRGFYGYTF
>18|TRBJ2-1|TRBV28
CASSFSGGPRSSYNEQFF